These 19 T cell receptor beta chains originate from one sample sequenced in a study of T cell responses to AZD1222 COVID-19 vaccine. Clones were sequenced by immunoSEQ multiplex PCR, and TCRdb holds only the in-frame ones, with some missing. The sample consists of some 150,000 clones, approximately 85% of them appearing once. This sample comprised peripheral blood, obtained 28 days after the second dose of the MenACWY control vaccine. These TCRs come from an adult who received the MenACWY meningococcal vaccine as a control.

This clone has just a few counts. V and J are TRBV6-2 or TRBV6-3 and TRBJ2-7, with unresolved D. The CDR3 is 13 amino acids. The V gene's germline CDR1 is MNHEY and CDR2 SVGEGT. Trimming removed 2 bases from V and 4 bases from J, with 9 bases in between. The CDR3 is CASSYLGFYEQYF. For the CDR3, the DNA is TGTGCCAGCAGTTACCTGGGGTTTTACGAGCAGTACTTC.

This clone was seen a single time. The chain combines TRBV3-1 (or the pseudogene TRBV3-2) with TRBJ2-1; D is undetermined. V was pared by 6 bases and J by 2 bases, with 11 bases between. From germline, CDR1 is LGHDT and CDR2 YNNKEL (reference sequence). The CDR3 length is 14 residues. The CDR3 region has the DNA TGTGCCAGCAGGCCAGGAATAGCCTACAATGAGCAGTTCTTC. Its translation: CASRPGIAYNEQFF.

J is TRBJ2-7 and V is TRBV12-3 or TRBV12-4; 7 nucleotides line up with TRBD1. V was pared by 3 bases and J by 7 bases, with 0 bases of the junction left unmatched. This CDR3 is built from 11 residues. The CDR3 region is CASSFRGEQYF. CDR3 nucleotide sequence: TGTGCCAGCAGTTTCAGGGGGGAGCAGTACTTC.

This clone was counted a few times. The J gene is TRBJ2-3, the V gene TRBV9, with 7 bases aligning to TRBD1. The CDR3 loop spans 15 amino acids. Germline V gene sequence: CDR1 SGDLS, CDR2 YYNGEE. J was trimmed by 5 bases and V by 4 bases; bases with no gene match: 10. CDR3 in amino acids: CASSSFNRGLDTQYF. CDR3 in DNA: TGTGCCAGCAGCTCCTTCAACAGGGGTTTAGATACGCAGTATTTT.

The genes are TRBV2 and TRBJ2-2, with D perhaps TRBD2 (6 bases). The germline gives CDR1 SNHLY, CDR2 FYNNEI. The CDR3 has 16 residues. The V gene lost 2 bases and the J gene lost 0 bases, with 10 bases spanning the gap. This CDR3 reads CASSENGGTNTGELFF. CDR3 bases: TGTGCCAGCAGTGAAAACGGGGGAACGAACACCGGGGAGCTGTTTTTT.

The V gene is TRBV5-1, the J gene TRBJ2-3; 16 bases match TRBD2. The CDR3 spans 17 residues. The trim removed 4 bases at V and 4 bases at J, leaving 6 bases unmatched. CDR1 and CDR2 (germline): SGHRS, YFSETQ. As DNA, the CDR3 is TGCGCCAGCAGCCCGGGACTAGCGGGGGGGCCGGCAGATACGCAGTATTTT. This gives the protein CASSPGLAGGPADTQYF. Full variable domain (missing parts from reference TRBV5-1 and TRBJ2-3): KAGVTQTPRYLIKTRGQQVTLSCSPISGHRSVSWYQQTPGQGLQFLFEYFSETQRNKGNFPGRFSGRQFSNSRSEMNVSTLELGDSALYLCASSPGLAGGPADTQYFGPGTRLTVL.

The V call is TRBV5-1, the J call TRBJ2-7; the D is unclear. V was cut by 0 bases and J by 6 bases, with 10 bases left in between. The V gene's germline CDR1 is SGHRS and CDR2 YFSETQ. CDR3 length: 13 residues. The CDR3 here is CASSLGPGSEQYV. The CDR3 DNA is TGCGCCAGCAGCTTGGGCCCGGGCTCCGAGCAGTACGTC.

This chain uses TRBV6-1 with TRBJ2-2; 7 nucleotides agree with TRBD2. With 7 bases clipped from V and 6 bases from J, the junction kept 17 bases outside the gene matches. CDR3 length: 17 amino acids. CDR1 is MNHNS, CDR2 SASEGT, per germline. The CDR3 bases are TGTGCCAGCAACGAAGCACGGGGCTGGGAGGGGTCCGGGGAGCTGTTTTTT. Protein product: CASNEARGWEGSGELFF.

This clone has only a few counts. V usage is TRBV5-1 and J usage is TRBJ1-5, with 9 nucleotides matching TRBD1. The CDR3 sequence is 16 residues long. The J segment lost 3 bases and the V segment lost 5 bases, leaving 9 bases of the junction unmatched. CDR1 is SGHRS and CDR2 is YFSETQ in the germline V gene. The CDR3 sequence is CASRPDRGGINQPQHF. Here the CDR3 DNA reads TGCGCCAGCAGACCCGACAGGGGGGGGATCAATCAGCCCCAGCATTTT.

This rearrangement joins TRBV3-1 (or the pseudogene TRBV3-2) to TRBJ2-7; D is ambiguous. From germline, CDR1 is LGHDT and CDR2 YNNKEL (reference sequence). V was trimmed by 4 bases and J by 0 bases, leaving 16 bases between them. The CDR3 sequence is 16 residues long. CDR3 sequence reads: CASSPSTARGSYEQYV. The CDR3 bases are TGTGCCAGCAGCCCCTCAACTGCCCGCGGCTCCTACGAGCAGTACGTC.

This clone was detected a few times. The rearrangement uses TRBV7-9 and TRBJ1-2; tentative D call: TRBD1 (5 bases). There are 16 residues in the CDR3. The ends were cut back, 0 bases at V and 6 bases at J, with 17 bases in the middle. Germline values: CDR1 SEHNR, CDR2 FQNEAQ (reference sequence). The CDR3 nucleotides read TGTGCCAGCAGCTTAGCAATATTAACAGGAATAAATGGCTACACCTTC. It specifies CASSLAILTGINGYTF. Full variable domain (outside the CDR3, taken from reference TRBV7-9 and TRBJ1-2): DTGVSQNPRHKITKRGQNVTFRCDPISEHNRLYWYRQTLGQGPEFLTYFQNEAQLEKSRLLSDRFSAERPKGSFSTLEIQRTEQGDSAMYLCASSLAILTGINGYTFGSGTRLTVV.

In DNA, the CDR3 is TGCGCCAGCAGCTGGGGGTTCGTCCCGAACACTGAAGCTTTCTTT. Encoded protein: CASSWGFVPNTEAFF. The chain is built from TRBV5-1 and TRBJ1-1; D perhaps matches TRBD1 (5 bases). CDR1 is SGHRS and CDR2 is YFSETQ in the germline V gene. V lost 3 bases and J 1 base, leaving 13 bases between the germline ends. CDR3 length equals 15 residues.

The chain joins TRBV19 to TRBJ1-1; TRBD1 agrees at 7 bases. The germline V gene encodes CDR1 LNHDA and CDR2 SQIVND (reference sequence). Germline trimming cut 5 bases from V and 1 base from J; bases unmatched to any gene: 4. The length of the CDR3 is 14 residues. CDR3 protein: CASSYRGGNTEAFF. The CDR3 nucleotides are TGTGCCAGTAGTTACAGGGGTGGGAACACTGAAGCTTTCTTT.

The rearrangement uses TRBV3-1 (or the pseudogene TRBV3-2) and TRBJ2-1; TRBD2 matches at 9 bases. With 1 base clipped from V and 7 bases from J, the junction kept 8 bases outside the gene matches. CDR3 length: 16 residues. Germline assignment: CDR1 LGHDT and CDR2 YNNKEL (reference sequence). CDR3 amino acids: CASSQVLRGGQNEQFF. CDR3 sequence (DNA): TGTGCCAGCAGCCAAGTTTTGCGGGGGGGCCAAAATGAGCAGTTCTTC.

The chain links TRBV5-1 to TRBJ2-3, with D maybe TRBD2 (6 bases). Between the trimmed V and J ends, which lost 4 bases and 6 bases, there was a span of 15 bases. Germline values: CDR1 SGHRS, CDR2 YFSETQ. There are 14 residues in the CDR3. CDR3 nucleotide sequence: TGCGCCAGCAGCCCCGGGGGTTCACAGGATACGCAGTATTTT. Its translation is CASSPGGSQDTQYF.

The chain has TRBV4-2 and TRBJ1-6; no clear D gene. The V end was cut by 1 base, the J end by 8 bases, with 9 bases between. CDR3 length: 14 amino acids. CDR1 is LGHNA, CDR2 YNFKEQ, per germline. CDR3 bases: TGTGCCAGCAGCCAAGTCGGGTGGGATTCACCCCTCCACTTT. This gives the protein CASSQVGWDSPLHF.

The J gene is TRBJ2-5, the V gene TRBV4-1, with 7 bases lining up with TRBD1. The germline V gene has CDR1 MGHRA and CDR2 YSYEKL. The CDR3 sequence is 14 residues long. Losses at the gene ends were 3 bases for V and 2 bases for J; bases not matched to a gene: 3. CDR3 protein: CASSHPGQQETQYF. The CDR3 coding sequence is TGCGCCAGCAGCCATCCGGGACAGCAAGAGACCCAGTACTTC.

The chain joins TRBV29-1 to TRBJ1-1, with a tentative D call TRBD1 (6 bases). This CDR3 spans 14 amino acids. Trimming took off 2 bases at V and 7 bases at J, with 17 bases between the two ends. CDR1 SQVTM and CDR2 ANQGSEA come from the germline V gene. The CDR3 DNA reads TGCAGCGTTGAACGAGGGGGGGTGAACGTTGAAGCTTTCTTT. It translates to CSVERGGVNVEAFF.

This clone was seen once. The chain couples TRBV11-2 to TRBJ2-3; D is unresolved. Germline assignment: CDR1 SGHAT and CDR2 FQNNGV. V lost 5 bases and J 3 bases, leaving 6 bases between the germline ends. The CDR3 totals 12 residues. CDR3 nucleotides: TGTGCCAGCAGCCGTACAACAGATACGCAGTATTTT. It specifies CASSRTTDTQYF.